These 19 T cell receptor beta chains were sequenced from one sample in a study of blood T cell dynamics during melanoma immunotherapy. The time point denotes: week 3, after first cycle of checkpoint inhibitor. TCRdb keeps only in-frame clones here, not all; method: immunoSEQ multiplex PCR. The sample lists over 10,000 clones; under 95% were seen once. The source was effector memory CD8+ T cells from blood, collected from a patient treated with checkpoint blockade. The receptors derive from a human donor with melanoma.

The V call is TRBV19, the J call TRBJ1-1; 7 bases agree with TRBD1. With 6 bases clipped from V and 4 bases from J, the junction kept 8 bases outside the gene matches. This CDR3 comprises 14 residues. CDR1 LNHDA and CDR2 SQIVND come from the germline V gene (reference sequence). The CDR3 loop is CASSPTGWGTEAFF. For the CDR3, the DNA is TGTGCCAGTAGCCCGACAGGGTGGGGCACTGAAGCTTTCTTT.

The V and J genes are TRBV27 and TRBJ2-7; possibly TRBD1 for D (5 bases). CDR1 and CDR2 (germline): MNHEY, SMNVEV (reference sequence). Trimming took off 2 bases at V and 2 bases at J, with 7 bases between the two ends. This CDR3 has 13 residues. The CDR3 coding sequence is TGTGCCAGCAGTTTAGACAGCACCTACGAGCAGTACTTC. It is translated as CASSLDSTYEQYF.

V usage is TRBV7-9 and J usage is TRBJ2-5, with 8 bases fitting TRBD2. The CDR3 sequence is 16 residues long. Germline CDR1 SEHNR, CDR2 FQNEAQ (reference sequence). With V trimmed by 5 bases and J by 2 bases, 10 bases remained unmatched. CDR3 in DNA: TGTGCCAGCAGCCCCTTCGATAGCGGGGAACAAGAGACCCAGTACTTC. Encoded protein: CASSPFDSGEQETQYF.

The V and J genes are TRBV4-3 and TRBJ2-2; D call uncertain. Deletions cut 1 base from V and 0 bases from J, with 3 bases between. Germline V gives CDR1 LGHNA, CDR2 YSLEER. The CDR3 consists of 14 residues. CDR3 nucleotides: TGCGCCAGCAGCCAAGGGTCGAACACCGGGGAGCTGTTTTTT. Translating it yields CASSQGSNTGELFF.

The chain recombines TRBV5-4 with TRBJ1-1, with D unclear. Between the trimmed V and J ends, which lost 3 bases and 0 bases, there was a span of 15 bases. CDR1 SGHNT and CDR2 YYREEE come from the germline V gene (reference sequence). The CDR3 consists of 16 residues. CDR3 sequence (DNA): TGTGCCAGCAGCTCACGACCGACGACGATGAACACTGAAGCTTTCTTT. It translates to CASSSRPTTMNTEAFF.

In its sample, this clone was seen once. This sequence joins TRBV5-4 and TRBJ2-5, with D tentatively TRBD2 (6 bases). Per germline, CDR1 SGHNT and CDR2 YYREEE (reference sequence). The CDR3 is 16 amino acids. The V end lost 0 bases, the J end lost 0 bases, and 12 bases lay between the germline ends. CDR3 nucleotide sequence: TGTGCCAGCAGCTTGGGTATAGCGGAGCACCAAGAGACCCAGTACTTC. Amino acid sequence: CASSLGIAEHQETQYF.

The CDR3: CASSSTGMYNEQFF. The DNA for the CDR3 is TGTGCCAGCAGCTCGACCGGGATGTACAATGAGCAGTTCTTC. V usage is TRBV9 and J usage is TRBJ2-1, with D possibly being TRBD2 (5 bases). The V gene lost 4 bases and the J gene lost 4 bases, with 12 bases spanning the gap. Germline CDR1 reads SGDLS; CDR2 reads YYNGEE. This CDR3 is built from 14 residues.

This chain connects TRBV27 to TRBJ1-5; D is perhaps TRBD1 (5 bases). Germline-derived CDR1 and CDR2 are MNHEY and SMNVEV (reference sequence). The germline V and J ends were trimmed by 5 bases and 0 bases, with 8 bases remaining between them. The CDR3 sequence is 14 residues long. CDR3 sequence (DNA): TGTGCCAGCAGTCAGGGTTATAGCAATCAGCCCCAGCATTTT. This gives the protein CASSQGYSNQPQHF.

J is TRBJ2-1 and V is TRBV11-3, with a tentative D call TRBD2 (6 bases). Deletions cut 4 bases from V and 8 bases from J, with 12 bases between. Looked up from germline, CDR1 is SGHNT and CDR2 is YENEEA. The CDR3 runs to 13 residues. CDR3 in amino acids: CASSSYGGDEQFF. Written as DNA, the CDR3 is TGTGCCAGCAGCTCTTATGGAGGGGATGAGCAGTTCTTC.

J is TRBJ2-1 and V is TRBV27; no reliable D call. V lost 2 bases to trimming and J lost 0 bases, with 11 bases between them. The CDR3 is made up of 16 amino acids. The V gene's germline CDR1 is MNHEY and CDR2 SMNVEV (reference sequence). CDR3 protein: CASSLGLPSSYNEQFF. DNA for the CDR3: TGTGCCAGCAGTTTAGGGCTACCTAGCTCCTACAATGAGCAGTTCTTC.

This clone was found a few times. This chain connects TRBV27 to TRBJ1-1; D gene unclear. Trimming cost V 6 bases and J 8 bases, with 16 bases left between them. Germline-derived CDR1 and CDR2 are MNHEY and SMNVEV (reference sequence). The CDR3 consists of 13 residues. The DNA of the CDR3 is TGTGCCAGCAGCCAATTACCGGGAGGCGAAGCTTTCTTT. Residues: CASSQLPGGEAFF.

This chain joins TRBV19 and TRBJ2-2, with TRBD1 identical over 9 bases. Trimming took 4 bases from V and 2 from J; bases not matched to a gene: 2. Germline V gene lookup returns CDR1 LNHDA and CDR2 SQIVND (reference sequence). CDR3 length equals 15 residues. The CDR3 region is CASSKTGGNTGELFF. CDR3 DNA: TGTGCCAGTAGTAAGACAGGGGGAAACACCGGGGAGCTGTTTTTT. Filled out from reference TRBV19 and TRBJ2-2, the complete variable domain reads DGGITQSPKYLFRKEGQNVTLSCEQNLNHDAMYWYRQDPGQGLRLIYYSQIVNDFQKGDIAEGYSVSREKKESFPLTVTSAQKNPTAFYLCASSKTGGNTGELFFGEGSRLTVL.

This chain's CDR3 is CASSLSRTSGRPDTQYF. Here the CDR3 DNA reads TGCGCCAGCAGCTTGTCTCGGACTAGCGGGAGGCCAGATACGCAGTATTTT. This chain joins TRBV5-1 and TRBJ2-3; 14 bases line up with TRBD2. Trimming cost V 1 base and J 4 bases; bases outside gene matches: 5. The CDR3 length is 17 residues. Germline loops: CDR1 SGHRS, CDR2 YFSETQ.

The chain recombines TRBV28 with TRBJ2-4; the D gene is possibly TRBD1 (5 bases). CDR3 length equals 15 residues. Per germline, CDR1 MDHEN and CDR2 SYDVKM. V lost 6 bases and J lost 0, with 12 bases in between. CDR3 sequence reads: CASSPRVLAKNIQYF. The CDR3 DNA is TGTGCCAGCAGCCCCAGGGTACTAGCCAAAAACATTCAGTACTTC.

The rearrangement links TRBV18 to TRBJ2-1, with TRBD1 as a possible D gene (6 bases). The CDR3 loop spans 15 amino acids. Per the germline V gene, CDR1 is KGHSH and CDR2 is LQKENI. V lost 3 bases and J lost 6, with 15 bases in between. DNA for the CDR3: TGTGCCAGCTCACCTCCCTCAAACAGGGTCAATGAGCAGTTCTTC. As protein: CASSPPSNRVNEQFF.

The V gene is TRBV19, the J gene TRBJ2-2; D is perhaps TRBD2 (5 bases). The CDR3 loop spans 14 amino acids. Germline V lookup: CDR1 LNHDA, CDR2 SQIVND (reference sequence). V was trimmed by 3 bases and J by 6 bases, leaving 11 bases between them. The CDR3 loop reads CASSIPTEAGELFF. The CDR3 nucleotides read TGTGCCAGTAGTATCCCGACGGAGGCCGGGGAGCTGTTTTTT. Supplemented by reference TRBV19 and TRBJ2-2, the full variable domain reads DGGITQSPKYLFRKEGQNVTLSCEQNLNHDAMYWYRQDPGQGLRLIYYSQIVNDFQKGDIAEGYSVSREKKESFPLTVTSAQKNPTAFYLCASSIPTEAGELFFGEGSRLTVL.

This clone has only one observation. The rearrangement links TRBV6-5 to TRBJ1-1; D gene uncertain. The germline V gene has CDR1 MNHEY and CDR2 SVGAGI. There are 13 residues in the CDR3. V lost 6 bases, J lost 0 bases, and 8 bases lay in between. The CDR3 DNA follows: TGTGCCAGCAGCGCACCAATGAACACTGAAGCTTTCTTT. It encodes CASSAPMNTEAFF.

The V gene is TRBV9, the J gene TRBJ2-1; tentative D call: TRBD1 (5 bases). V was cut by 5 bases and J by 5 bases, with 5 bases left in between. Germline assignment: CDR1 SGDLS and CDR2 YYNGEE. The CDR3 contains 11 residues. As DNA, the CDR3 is TGTGCCAGCAGAGGGGACAATGAGCAGTTCTTC. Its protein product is CASRGDNEQFF. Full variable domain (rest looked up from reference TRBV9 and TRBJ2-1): DSGVTQTPKHLITATGQRVTLRCSPRSGDLSVYWYQQSLDQGLQFLIQYYNGEERAKGNILERFSAQQFPDLHSELNLSSLELGDSALYFCASRGDNEQFFGPGTRLTVL.

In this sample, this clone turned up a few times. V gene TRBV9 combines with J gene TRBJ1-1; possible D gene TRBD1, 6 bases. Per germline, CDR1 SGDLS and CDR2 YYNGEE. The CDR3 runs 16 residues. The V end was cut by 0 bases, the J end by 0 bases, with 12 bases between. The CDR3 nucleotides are TGTGCCAGCAGCGTAGGGGACATCCCCATGAACACTGAAGCTTTCTTT. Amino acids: CASSVGDIPMNTEAFF.